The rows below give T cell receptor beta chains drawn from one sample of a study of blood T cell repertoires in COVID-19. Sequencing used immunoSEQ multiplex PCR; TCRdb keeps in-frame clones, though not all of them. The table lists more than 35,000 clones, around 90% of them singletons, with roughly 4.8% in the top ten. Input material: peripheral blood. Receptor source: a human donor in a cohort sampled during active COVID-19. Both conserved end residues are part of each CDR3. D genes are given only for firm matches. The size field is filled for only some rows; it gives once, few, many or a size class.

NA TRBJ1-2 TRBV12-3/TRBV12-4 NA TGTGCCAGCAGTTTAGACAGTCACTATGGCTACACCTTC CASSLDSHYGYTF
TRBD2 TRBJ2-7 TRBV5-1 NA TGCGCCAGCAGCCCGGGACTAGCGGGAGTCCACTCCTACGAGCAGTACTTC CASSPGLAGVHSYEQYF
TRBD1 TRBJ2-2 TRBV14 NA TGTGCCAGCAGCCAATGGGCGGGACAGGTTAGAGCCGGGGAGCTGTTTTTT CASSQWAGQVRAGELFF
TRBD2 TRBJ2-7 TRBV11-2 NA TGTGCCAGCAGCTTAGGAACTAGCGCCTCCTACGAGCAGTACTTC CASSLGTSASYEQYF
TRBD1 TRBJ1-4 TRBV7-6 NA TGTGCCAGCAGCTCGGGACAGTCTCTTGATTATGAAAAACTGTTTTTT CASSSGQSLDYEKLFF
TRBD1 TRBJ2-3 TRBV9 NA TGTGCCAGCAGAGGGGGCATCTTCAGCACAGATACGCAGTATTTT CASRGGIFSTDTQYF
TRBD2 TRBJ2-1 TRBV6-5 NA TGTGCCAGCAGTTACCACGCGGGAGGGCCGGTTGAGCAGTTCTTC CASSYHAGGPVEQFF
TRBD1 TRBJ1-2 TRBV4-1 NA TGCGCCAGCAGCCAAGCCGGAGGGGGCACCCGCGGTGGCTACACCTTC CASSQAGGGTRGGYTF
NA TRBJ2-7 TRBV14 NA TGTGCCAGCAGCCAGTCGAGCAACGAGCAGTACTTC CASSQSSNEQYF
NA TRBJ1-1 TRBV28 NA TGTGCCAGCAGACAAATTGGGGGGACTGAAGCTTTCTTT CASRQIGGTEAFF
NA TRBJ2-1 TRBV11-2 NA TGTGCCAGCAGCTCAAAGGCCCTAGGGGGAAAGACCTACAATGAGCAGTTCTTC CASSSKALGGKTYNEQFF
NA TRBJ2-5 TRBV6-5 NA TGTGCCAGCACCGAACGGGGGGCTTGGGAGACCCAGTACTTC CASTERGAWETQYF
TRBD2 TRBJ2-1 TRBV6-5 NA TGTGCCAGCAGTTTTAGGACTAGAACCTACAATGAGCAGTTCTTC CASSFRTRTYNEQFF
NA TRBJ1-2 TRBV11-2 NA TGTGCCAGCAGCTTCCGGTCTACCGCTAACTATGGCTACACCTTC CASSFRSTANYGYTF
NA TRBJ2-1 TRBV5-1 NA TGCGCCAGCAGCTTGGTGGGGGGAACCTCCTACAATGAGCAGTTCTTC CASSLVGGTSYNEQFF
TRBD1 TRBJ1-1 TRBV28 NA TGTGCCAGCAGTCTCCGGACAGGACGGGGGAACACTGAAGCTTTCTTT CASSLRTGRGNTEAFF
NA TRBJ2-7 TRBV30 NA TGTGCCTGGGGGGACTCATACTACGAGCAGTACTTC CAWGDSYYEQYF
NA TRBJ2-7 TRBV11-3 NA TGTGCCAGCAGCTTAGCGGGAGAGTATTCCTACGAGCAGTACTTC CASSLAGEYSYEQYF
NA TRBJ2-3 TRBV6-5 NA TGTGCCAGCAGGAAGGGAGAGAACACAGATACGCAGTATTTT CASRKGENTDTQYF
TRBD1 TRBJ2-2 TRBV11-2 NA TGTGCCAGCAGCTTAGGGCAGGGGGTGAACACCGGGGAGCTGTTTTTT CASSLGQGVNTGELFF
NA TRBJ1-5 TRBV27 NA TGTGCCAGCAGTTTCGGACACAATAGCAATCAGCCCCAGCATTTT CASSFGHNSNQPQHF
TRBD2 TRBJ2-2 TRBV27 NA TGTGCCAGCAGTTCACCCCCCTGGACTAGCGGGAGTAGCACCGGGGAGCTGTTTTTT CASSSPPWTSGSSTGELFF
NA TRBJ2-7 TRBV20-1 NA TGCAGTGCCAGAGGGGAGTACGAGCAGTACTTC CSARGEYEQYF
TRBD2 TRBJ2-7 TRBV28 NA TGTGCCAGCAGCCCAACGGGGGGATCTCCCTACGAGCAGTACTTC CASSPTGGSPYEQYF
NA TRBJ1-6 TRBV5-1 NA TGCGCCAGCAGCTTGGGTCGGGATAATTCACCCCTCCACTTT CASSLGRDNSPLHF
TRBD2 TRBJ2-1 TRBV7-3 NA TGTGCCAGCAGCCCCGCTAGCGGGAGTTACAATGAGCAGTTCTTC CASSPASGSYNEQFF
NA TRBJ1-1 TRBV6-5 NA TGTGCCAGCAGTTATAGGGGTGAAGCTTTCTTT CASSYRGEAFF
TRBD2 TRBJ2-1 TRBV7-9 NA TGTGCCAGCAGCTTTATAGGAAGCGGGAGGGCCACGTACAATGAGCAGTTCTTC CASSFIGSGRATYNEQFF
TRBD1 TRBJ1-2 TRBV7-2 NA TGTGCCAGCAGCAAAGGACAGGGCCATGGATCTGATGGCTACACCTTC CASSKGQGHGSDGYTF
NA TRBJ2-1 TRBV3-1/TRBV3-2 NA TGTGCCAGCAGCTGGGGCGTCAATGAGCAGTTCTTC CASSWGVNEQFF
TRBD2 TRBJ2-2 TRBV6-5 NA TGTGCCAGCAGGGGACTAGCGGCGAACACCGGGGAGCTGTTTTTT CASRGLAANTGELFF
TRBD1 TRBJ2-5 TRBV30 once TGTGCCTGGAGGGGGACAGGAGAGACCCAGTACTTC CAWRGTGETQYF
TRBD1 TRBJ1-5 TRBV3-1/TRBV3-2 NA TGTGCCAGCAGCCAGTATGCGGACAGGGGACATAATCAGCCCCAGCATTTT CASSQYADRGHNQPQHF
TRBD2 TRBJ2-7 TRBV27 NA TGTGCCAGCAGTCCGCGCAGACTAGCGGAGCCCTCCTACGAGCAGTACTTC CASSPRRLAEPSYEQYF
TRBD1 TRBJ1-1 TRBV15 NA TGTGCCACCAGGACAGGGGGCACTGAAGCTTTCTTT CATRTGGTEAFF
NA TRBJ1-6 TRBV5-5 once TGTGCCAGCAGCACCTCGACAGTCTACAATAATTCACCCCTCCACTTT CASSTSTVYNNSPLHF
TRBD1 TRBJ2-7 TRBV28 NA TGTGCCAGCAGTTCGACAGGGGGCGACGACCTCCGATACGAGCAGTACTTC CASSSTGGDDLRYEQYF
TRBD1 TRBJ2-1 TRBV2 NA TGTGCCAGCAGCCTTACACTCCGGGACAGGTACAATGAGCAGTTCTTC CASSLTLRDRYNEQFF
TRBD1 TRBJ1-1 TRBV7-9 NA TGTGCCAGCAGCGGACGTCCCGGGACAGGGGGCCGGTTTACTGAAGCTTTCTTT CASSGRPGTGGRFTEAFF
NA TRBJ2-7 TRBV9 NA TGTGCCAGCAGCGGCCTAGAACCCTACGAGCAGTACTTC CASSGLEPYEQYF
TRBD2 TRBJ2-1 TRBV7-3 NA TGTGCCAGCAGCTTAGGACTAGCGGGAGGGTACTACAATGAGCAGTTCTTC CASSLGLAGGYYNEQFF
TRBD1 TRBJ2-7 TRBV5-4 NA TGTGCCAGCAGCACACAGGGGGCTTACGAGCAGTACTTC CASSTQGAYEQYF
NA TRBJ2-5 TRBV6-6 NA TGTGCCAGCAGTTATCTGCGGGGTAGCCAAGAGACCCAGTACTTC CASSYLRGSQETQYF
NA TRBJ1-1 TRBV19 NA TGTGCCAGTAGTATTAAACGAGGGAACACTGAAGCTTTCTTT CASSIKRGNTEAFF
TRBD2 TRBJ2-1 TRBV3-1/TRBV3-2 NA TGTGCCAGCAGCCAAGATAGTAGCGGGCCTTCAGGGGAGCAGTTCTTC CASSQDSSGPSGEQFF
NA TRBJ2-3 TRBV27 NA TGTGCCAGCAGTTCCCCTAGTTCCCCTAGCACAGATACGCAGTATTTT CASSSPSSPSTDTQYF
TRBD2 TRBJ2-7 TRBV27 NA TGTGCCAGCCTAGCGGGCAACGAGCAGTACTTC CASLAGNEQYF
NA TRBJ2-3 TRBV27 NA TGTGCCAGCAGTTTGACGGGGACTAGCACAGATACGCAGTATTTT CASSLTGTSTDTQYF
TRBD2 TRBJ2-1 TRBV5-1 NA TGCGCCAGCAGCTCTGGACTAGCGGCTCTATACAATGAGCAGTTCTTC CASSSGLAALYNEQFF